The clone carrying this TCR beta chain was detected once. This sample was taken from a study of blood T cell repertoires in COVID-19. Study as a whole: Collection of acute and convalescent COVID-19 samples took place in the United States, Italy and Spain.

Per germline, CDR1 LNHDA and CDR2 SQIVND (reference sequence). The CDR3 contains 14 residues. V gave up 6 bases and J gave up 4 bases, with 12 bases separating them. As originally analysed: Estimates of nucleated cell counts were drawn from the amplification of reference gene primers. Profiled with immunoSEQ multiplex PCR; TCRdb holds only in-frame clones, not every one. V, J and clone size were drawn from that table, and D and trimming were deduced from the DNA. The sample consists of around 130,000 clones, approximately 80% of them appearing once. V is TRBV19 and J is TRBJ1-4; TRBD1 is a possible D gene (5 bases). The receptor was derived from a man aged 40-49 years with active or convalescent COVID-19. The sample comprised peripheral blood. CDR3 sequence (DNA): TGTGCCAGTAGCCTTGGGGCCGGTAATGAAAAACTGTTTTTT. It yields the protein CASSLGAGNEKLFF. Filled out from reference TRBV19 and TRBJ1-4, the complete variable domain reads DGGITQSPKYLFRKEGQNVTLSCEQNLNHDAMYWYRQDPGQGLRLIYYSQIVNDFQKGDIAEGYSVSREKKESFPLTVTSAQKNPTAFYLCASSLGAGNEKLFFGSGTQLSVL.